The T cell receptor (beta chain) described here comes from a study of blood T cell repertoires in COVID-19 (dated by TCRdb to the early 2020s). For the study in its entirety: Samples from collaborators originated in the United States, Italy and Spain and spanned both the acute and convalescent phases of COVID-19. The samples were drawn from two sources: the first 160 participants of the ongoing ImmuneRACE study, and 1,200 or so subjects contributed by 6 global collaborators. The prospective study material was composed of cDNA or gDNA derived from T cells, B-cell-depleted T cells, or PBMCs. A freely available public database, intended as a resource for researchers studying the immune response to SARS-CoV-2, is where the repertoires were released. The sample metadata nearly always contained a de-identified subject ID, COVID-19 status, age in years and sex. Where available, HLA class I and class II types were taken from metadata supplied by the sample provider and were not determined by assay-based typing. Deeply sampled blood TCRbeta repertoires from subjects exposed to, actively infected with, or recovered from COVID-19 were included in the dataset.

Counted from cysteine to phenylalanine, this CDR3 has 12 amino acids. Kept here is only the CDR3 DNA, which spans 36 bases and is read in frame from base 1. V lost 4 bases and J lost 1 base; the stretch between them is 7 bases long. The germline V gene yields SQVTM for CDR1 and ANQGSEA for CDR2. Participants in the prospective study were aged roughly 18 to 100 years, lived in some 24 United States geographic areas, and enrolled through a virtual design. To assign participants to cohorts, the prospective study relied on clinical history that participants themselves reported in a screening survey and a study questionnaire. For ImmuneRACE Cohort 3, a participant was defined as recovered based on two consecutive negative NP/OP PCR tests, clearance by a healthcare professional, or resolution of symptoms. Each participant in the prospective study had whole blood, serum and a nasopharyngeal or oropharyngeal swab collected by mobile phlebotomists. Prospective study participants could optionally give additional blood draws and questionnaires over an approximately 2-month period. Prospective study blood samples were shipped either frozen or at room temperature before DNA extraction.

The immunoSEQ Assay, a bias-controlled multiplex PCR, was used to amplify TCRbeta CDR3 regions from genomic DNA. As for how the authors treated the data: Nucleated cell counts per sample were estimated from amplification of reference gene primers within the assay. To quantify the absolute abundance of each unique TCRbeta CDR3 rearrangement, sequence reads were collapsed and filtered. Productive Simpson clonality was computed per sample as the square root of Simpson's diversity index over productive rearrangements. TCRdb mirrors the immuneACCESS table, restricted to in-frame sequences. Some clones are absent from its copies; in checked studies, under half trace to an unresolved V gene, and the reason for the others is unknown. For V, J and clone size, that table is used; D and trimming come from the DNA. The sample profile shows 200,000 to 250,000 clones; less than 90% of them were found once. The ten biggest clones cover 2.6% of the sample.

Findings and caveats that apply to the study as a whole: The amount of clinical and demographic metadata varied by source and participant and was provided uncurated.

On this clone itself: Its target antigen remains unknown. No much larger clone is present one base from it, and per-base qualities are unavailable.

This receptor chain uses TRBV29-1 and TRBJ1-1; the D gene assignment is ambiguous. Sequencing was carried out using PBMCs or T cells enriched from blood (not recorded which). The receptor comes from a woman aged 25-40 years who had recovered from COVID-19. The DNA sequence is as follows: TGCAGCGTTGCGACTACGAACACTGAAGCTTTCTTT. Translation gives CSVATTNTEAFF.